The 17 T cell receptor beta chains below all came from one sample that was sequenced in a study of T cell repertoires in cytomegalovirus infection. TCRdb reanalysed the reads using MiXCR and keeps one entry per CDR3 protein. The data show about 740,000 distinct CDR3 sequences, about 40% seen once. Sequenced: PBMCs. The receptor source for this set is a human donor in good health (CMV status not recorded). Some clones in this sample may be carry-over from other donors' samples.

This clonotype was observed a handful of times. V is TRBV7-9 and J is TRBJ2-2, with 7 bases that match TRBD1. V was clipped by 11 bases and J by 4 bases; unmatched bases: 1. Germline-derived CDR1 and CDR2 are SEHNR and FQNEAQ (reference sequence). The CDR3 loop spans 11 amino acids. In DNA form, the CDR3 reads TGTGCCGCAGGGGGCACCGGGGAGCTGTTTTTT. Translation gives CAAGGTGELFF.

This clonotype was picked up a small number of times. The chain employs TRBV7-2 and TRBJ1-4, with TRBD1 as a possible D gene (5 bases). Germline V gene sequence: CDR1 SGHTA, CDR2 FQGNSA. This CDR3 is built from 16 residues. V was trimmed by 4 bases and J by 7 bases, leaving 19 bases between them. CDR3 loop: CASSSRQGGSREKLFF. The DNA of the CDR3 is TGTGCCAGCAGCTCTCGGCAGGGAGGGAGCCGTGAAAAACTGTTTTTT.

A word on this clonotype: Since a much larger clone is just one base distant, this may be a read error. The gene calls are TRBV7-8 and TRBJ2-1, with 7 positions matching TRBD2. With the DNA end fitting TRBJ2-7 better, the J assignment may be wrong. In germline, CDR1 is SGHVS, CDR2 FQNEAQ. This CDR3 spans 19 amino acids. CDR3 nucleotides: TGTGCCAGCAGCTTCTCCCCGCCAACATTAGCGGGCGGGTACAATGAGCAGTACTTC. Protein product: CASSFSPPTLAGGYNEQYF.

This rearrangement joins TRBV19 to TRBJ1-1; perhaps TRBD1 as D (5 bases). With 3 bases removed from V and 1 base from J, the gap between germline ends came to 18 bases. CDR1 and CDR2 (germline): LNHDA, SQIVND (reference sequence). The length of the CDR3 is 17 residues. This CDR3 is CASSIWQGSQRNTEAFF. The CDR3 nucleotides are TGTGCCAGTAGTATTTGGCAGGGCTCTCAAAGGAACACTGAAGCTTTCTTT.

This clonotype was seen a few times. The rearrangement links TRBV7-9 to TRBJ2-1, with TRBD1 matching 7 bases. Per germline, CDR1 SEHNR and CDR2 FQNEAQ (reference sequence). This CDR3 region has 11 residues. Trimming at V came to 5 bases and at J to 15 bases, leaving 7 bases not matched to a gene. DNA for the CDR3: TGTGCCAGCAGCCGAAGGGGGACAGTGTTCTTC. Residues: CASSRRGTVFF. Using reference TRBV7-9 and TRBJ2-1 for the parts outside the CDR3, the full variable domain is DTGVSQNPRHKITKRGQNVTFRCDPISEHNRLYWYRQTLGQGPEFLTYFQNEAQLEKSRLLSDRFSAERPKGSFSTLEIQRTEQGDSAMYLCASSRRGTVFFGPGTRLTVL.

The genes are TRBV6-6 and TRBJ1-6; the D gene is possibly TRBD1 (5 bases). The V end was cut by 2 bases, the J end by 11 bases, with 19 bases between. This CDR3 is 16 amino acids long. Germline V CDR1 and CDR2: MNHNY, SVGAGI (reference sequence). In DNA, the CDR3 is TGTGCCAGCAGTTACGGGCAGGGAACATCCGGCGCACCCCTCCACTTT. This codes for CASSYGQGTSGAPLHF.

This clonotype was detected a few times. The chain is built from TRBV12-3 or TRBV12-4 and TRBJ1-1; D unresolved. This CDR3 contains 15 residues. V lost 0 bases and J 1 base, leaving 9 bases between the germline ends. CDR3 region: CASSLASGANTEAFF. CDR3 nucleotide sequence: TGTGCCAGCAGTTTAGCGTCGGGCGCGAACACTGAAGCTTTCTTT.

V is TRBV11-2 and J is TRBJ2-5, with 12 bases fitting TRBD2. Trimming cost V 3 bases and J 5 bases; bases outside gene matches: 4. The CDR3 has 15 residues. Looked up from germline, CDR1 is SGHAT and CDR2 is FQNNGV. The CDR3 coding sequence is TGTGCCAGCAGCTTCCGACTAGCGGGAGAGGAGACCCAGTACTTC. It encodes CASSFRLAGEETQYF.

This clonotype came up many times. The chain's CDR3 is CASRIGQGRSGELFF. CDR3 DNA sequence: TGTGCCAGCAGGATCGGACAGGGTCGGTCCGGGGAGCTGTTTTTT. The chain employs TRBV6-1 and TRBJ2-2, with TRBD1 matching 8 bases. V was clipped by 6 bases and J by 6 bases; unmatched bases: 9. This CDR3 has 15 residues. CDR1 is MNHNS, CDR2 SASEGT, per germline.

This clonotype has a handful of counts. V usage is TRBV28 and J usage is TRBJ1-4; no reliable D call. The CDR3 loop spans 14 amino acids. Trimming cost V 3 bases and J 8 bases, with 13 bases left between them. CDR1 is MDHEN and CDR2 is SYDVKM in the germline V gene. The CDR3 sequence is CASSLEGRREKLFF. CDR3 coding DNA: TGTGCCAGCAGTTTGGAAGGCAGACGCGAAAAACTGTTTTTT.

This rearrangement joins TRBV11-2 to TRBJ1-2; no reliable D call. Germline-derived CDR1 and CDR2 are SGHAT and FQNNGV. V was pared by 5 bases and J by 1 base, with 14 bases between. The CDR3 is made up of 15 amino acids. The CDR3 sequence: CASSPGRTYNYGYTF. CDR3 coding DNA: TGTGCCAGCAGCCCCGGACGGACTTATAACTATGGCTACACCTTC.

This clonotype has a handful of counts. The chain couples TRBV25-1 to TRBJ2-1, with 14 bases matching TRBD2. Germline trimming cut 3 bases from V and 7 bases from J; bases unmatched to any gene: 5. This CDR3 has 16 residues. Germline V gives CDR1 MGHDK, CDR2 SYGVNS. CDR3 DNA: TGTGCCAGCAGTGACGAGAGACTAGCGGGAGGGAATGAGCAGTTCTTC. Its translation is CASSDERLAGGNEQFF.

About this clonotype itself: The conserved closing phenylalanine or tryptophan is absent in this CDR3, likely reflecting a read error. The V and J genes are TRBV6-8 and TRBJ1-2; 7 bases align to TRBD1. J was trimmed by 4 bases and V by 0 bases; bases with no gene match: 8. There are 16 residues in the CDR3. Germline loops: CDR1 MNHGY, CDR2 SAAAGT. The CDR3 nucleotides read TGTGCCAGCAGTTACTCACCGAGGGGGCAAGGCTATGGCTACACCTGC. This encodes CASSYSPRGQGYGYTC.

This clonotype was picked up a small number of times. Germline and junction disagree at one end, which may indicate a read error. The rearrangement joins TRBV12-3 or TRBV12-4 to TRBJ1-6; D gene ambiguous. This CDR3 region has 13 residues. In nucleotides, the CDR3 is TGTGCTAGCAGTTTGAAGAGTAATTCACCCCTCCACTTT. Residues: CASSLKSNSPLHF.

The V call is TRBV7-9, the J call TRBJ1-1, with D maybe TRBD1 (5 bases). The CDR3 extends over 14 amino acids. Germline V gives CDR1 SEHNR, CDR2 FQNEAQ (reference sequence). V lost 4 bases to trimming and J lost 3 bases, with 12 bases between them. CDR3 sequence: CASSSGTYDTEAFF. DNA for the CDR3: TGTGCCAGCAGCTCAGGGACCTATGACACTGAAGCTTTCTTT. Variable domain in full (rest from reference TRBV7-9 and TRBJ1-1): DTGVSQNPRHKITKRGQNVTFRCDPISEHNRLYWYRQTLGQGPEFLTYFQNEAQLEKSRLLSDRFSAERPKGSFSTLEIQRTEQGDSAMYLCASSSGTYDTEAFFGQGTRLTVV.

The chain couples TRBV28 to TRBJ1-2; D is uncertain. The ends were cut back, 10 bases at V and 5 bases at J, with 17 bases in the middle. The CDR3 sequence is 13 residues long. Germline V gene data show CDR1 as MDHEN and CDR2 as SYDVKM. CDR3 loop: CAIAPGMVYGYTF. Written as DNA, the CDR3 is TGTGCCATAGCGCCGGGGATGGTGTATGGCTACACCTTC.

The chain recombines TRBV6-1 with TRBJ2-2; D gene uncertain. CDR3 length: 16 residues. Germline V CDR1 and CDR2: MNHNS, SASEGT. Trimming removed 2 bases from V and 0 bases from J, with 10 bases in between. This chain's CDR3 is CASSERHRANTGELFF. Here the CDR3 DNA reads TGTGCCAGCAGTGAAAGACACCGCGCGAACACCGGGGAGCTGTTTTTT.